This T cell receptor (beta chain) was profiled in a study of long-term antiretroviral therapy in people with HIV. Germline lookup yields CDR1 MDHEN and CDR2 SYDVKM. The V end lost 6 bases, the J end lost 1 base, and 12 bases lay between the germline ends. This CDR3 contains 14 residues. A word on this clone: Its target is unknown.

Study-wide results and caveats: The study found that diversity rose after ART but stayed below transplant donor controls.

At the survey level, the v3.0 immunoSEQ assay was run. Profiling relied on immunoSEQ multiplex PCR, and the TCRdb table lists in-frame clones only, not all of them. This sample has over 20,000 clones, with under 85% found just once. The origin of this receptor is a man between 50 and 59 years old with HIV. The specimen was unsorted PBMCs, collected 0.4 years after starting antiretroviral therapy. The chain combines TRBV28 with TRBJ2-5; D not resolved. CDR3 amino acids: CASSPLVSQETQYF. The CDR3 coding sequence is TGTGCCAGCAGCCCCCTCGTAAGCCAAGAGACCCAGTACTTC.